This T cell receptor beta chain was documented in a study of blood T cell repertoires in COVID-19. This clone appeared a few times. Seattle's cohort entered during active infection and was followed longitudinally. Original processing notes: Amplified reference gene primers provided the basis for estimating nucleated cell counts. The protocol was immunoSEQ multiplex PCR, while the TCRdb copy is restricted to in-frame clones and leaves out a portion. From that table come the V and J calls and clone size; the DNA was used to work out D and trimming. The sample records around 190,000 clones, around 83% being singletons. CDR1 is KGHDR, CDR2 SFDVKD, per germline. With 0 bases clipped from V and 4 bases from J, the junction kept 4 bases outside the gene matches. This CDR3 has 15 residues.

The sample comprised peripheral blood. The gene calls are TRBV24-1 and TRBJ2-7; 8 nucleotides align to TRBD1. This clonotype was obtained from a woman in her seventies with COVID-19, enrolled during active disease. The CDR3 DNA follows: TGTGCCACCAGTGATTTGGCAGGGGGCAAGTACGAGCAGTACTTC. Residues: CATSDLAGGKYEQYF.